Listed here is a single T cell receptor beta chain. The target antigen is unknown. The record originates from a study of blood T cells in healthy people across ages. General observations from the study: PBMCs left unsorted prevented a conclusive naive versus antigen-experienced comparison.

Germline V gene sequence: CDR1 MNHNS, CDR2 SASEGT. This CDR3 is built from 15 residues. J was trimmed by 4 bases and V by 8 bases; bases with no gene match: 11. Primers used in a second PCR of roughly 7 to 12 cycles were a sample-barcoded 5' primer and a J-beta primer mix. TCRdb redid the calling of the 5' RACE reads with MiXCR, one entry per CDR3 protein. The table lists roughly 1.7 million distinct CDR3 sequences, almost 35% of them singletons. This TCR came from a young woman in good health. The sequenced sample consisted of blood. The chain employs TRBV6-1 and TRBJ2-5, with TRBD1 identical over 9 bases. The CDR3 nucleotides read TGTGCCAGCTCTTTACCCGGGACAGGGATAGAGACCCAGTACTTC. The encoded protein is CASSLPGTGIETQYF.